Below, 25 T cell receptor beta chains from the same sample are listed, as sequenced in a study of blood T cell repertoires in COVID-19. TCRdb's table, derived via immunoSEQ multiplex PCR, lists solely in-frame clones and lacks some. The sample consists of tens of thousands of clones, almost 85% of them appearing once. Material for sequencing was peripheral blood. The source of these receptors is a man aged 50 to 60 with active or convalescent COVID-19.

The chain carries TRBV2 and TRBJ1-3; no definite D call. This CDR3 is built from 16 residues. Trimming cost V 1 base and J 0 bases, with 10 bases left between them. The germline V gene encodes CDR1 SNHLY and CDR2 FYNNEI. The CDR3 is CASSEERRPSGNTIYF. The CDR3 DNA follows: TGTGCCAGCAGTGAAGAAAGGCGGCCCTCTGGAAACACCATATATTTT.

This clone was observed a handful of times. The V and J genes are TRBV5-4 and TRBJ2-6; 12 positions match TRBD2. Germline V gives CDR1 SGHNT, CDR2 YYREEE (reference sequence). CDR3 length: 18 residues. V dropped 4 bases and J dropped 2; count of bases not matched to a gene: 7. The chain's CDR3 is CASSPPGLAGAGANVLTF. In nucleotides, the CDR3 is TGTGCCAGCAGCCCACCGGGACTAGCGGGTGCTGGGGCCAACGTCCTGACTTTC.

V is TRBV10-2 and J is TRBJ2-7, with TRBD1 matching 11 bases. This CDR3 has 13 residues. With 6 bases clipped from V and 7 bases from J, the junction kept 5 bases outside the gene matches. CDR1 is WSHSY and CDR2 is SAAADI in the germline V gene. CDR3 protein: CASSGQGAWEQYF. The CDR3 region has the DNA TGCGCCAGCAGCGGACAGGGGGCTTGGGAGCAGTACTTC.

The gene calls are TRBV4-1 and TRBJ1-1; the match to TRBD1 covers 8 bases. The CDR3 sequence is 14 residues long. From germline, CDR1 is MGHRA and CDR2 YSYEKL. With V trimmed by 0 bases and J by 11 bases, 8 bases remained unmatched. CDR3 DNA sequence: TGCGCCAGCAGCCAAGACCAGGGGGCGACAATGGCTTTCTTT. It translates to CASSQDQGATMAFF.

The chain couples TRBV5-5 to TRBJ1-2, with TRBD1 matching over 7 bases. V was pared by 5 bases and J by 4 bases, with 5 bases of the junction left unmatched. CDR1 and CDR2 from the germline V gene are SGHKS and YYEKEE (reference sequence). The CDR3 covers 13 residues. CDR3 amino acids: CASSKGQSYGYTF. CDR3 nucleotide sequence: TGTGCCAGCAGTAAGGGACAGAGCTATGGCTACACCTTC.

The chain recombines TRBV7-8 with TRBJ1-4; 8 bases are shared with TRBD1. J was trimmed by 7 bases and V by 1 base; bases with no gene match: 5. CDR3 size: 15 residues. Germline V gene data show CDR1 as SGHVS and CDR2 as FQNEAQ. The CDR3 nucleotides read TGTGCCAGCAGCTTAGGACCGGGGACAGGTGAAAAACTGTTTTTT. It is translated as CASSLGPGTGEKLFF.

The V gene is TRBV10-1, the J gene TRBJ2-3, with D tentatively TRBD2 (7 bases). Trimming removed 4 bases at V and 4 bases at J, with 12 bases between. The germline V gene has CDR1 WNHNN and CDR2 SYGVQD (reference sequence). The CDR3 consists of 14 residues. DNA of the CDR3: TGCGCCAGCAGTGGTGGGGGGGCAGCAGATACGCAGTATTTT. Protein: CASSGGGAADTQYF.

The chain has TRBV19 and TRBJ1-2; D is undetermined. V lost 5 bases to trimming and J lost 5 bases, with 9 bases between them. The CDR3 loop spans 12 amino acids. Germline-derived CDR1 and CDR2 are LNHDA and SQIVND (reference sequence). The CDR3 spells CASSEGVYGYTF. CDR3 sequence (DNA): TGTGCCAGTAGTGAAGGAGTATATGGCTACACCTTC.

The chain uses TRBV5-6 and TRBJ1-5; 8 bases are a match to TRBD1. The germline V gene encodes CDR1 SGHDT and CDR2 YYEEEE. The CDR3 is made up of 14 amino acids. The junction had 5 bases not matched to a gene; V was cut back by 2 bases and J by 7 bases. In nucleotides, the CDR3 is TGTGCCAGCAGCTTAGGGACAGGTGGACAGCCCCAGCATTTT. It is translated as CASSLGTGGQPQHF. Variable domain in full (rest from reference TRBV5-6 and TRBJ1-5): DAGVTQSPTHLIKTRGQQVTLRCSPKSGHDTVSWYQQALGQGPQFIFQYYEEEERQRGNFPDRFSGHQFPNYSSELNVNALLLGDSALYLCASSLGTGGQPQHFGDGTRLSIL.

The rearrangement links TRBV11-2 to TRBJ2-2; 7 bases agree with TRBD2. The CDR3 is 14 amino acids. V lost 4 bases to trimming and J lost 5 bases; unmatched junction nucleotides: 4. The germline CDR1 and CDR2 sequences are SGHAT and FQNNGV. The CDR3 bases are TGTGCCAGCAGCTCTAGCGGCGAGACCGGGGAGCTGTTTTTT. This gives the protein CASSSSGETGELFF.

The chain is built from TRBV9 and TRBJ1-6, with D possibly matching TRBD1 (6 bases). This CDR3 has 15 amino acids. Germline CDR1 and CDR2: SGDLS and YYNGEE. Trimming removed 0 bases at V and 5 bases at J, with 9 bases between. As DNA, the CDR3 is TGTGCCAGCAGCGTAGGGTCAGGGGATAATTCACCCCTCCACTTT. It translates to CASSVGSGDNSPLHF.

V gene TRBV6-6 combines with J gene TRBJ1-5; a possible D gene is TRBD1 (6 bases). Trimming shortened V by 5 bases and J by 3 bases, and 11 bases separated the two germline ends. Germline loops: CDR1 MNHNY, CDR2 SVGAGI (reference sequence). The CDR3 totals 14 residues. CDR3 residues: CASSSPGVNQPQHF. In DNA form, the CDR3 reads TGTGCCAGCAGTAGCCCAGGGGTCAATCAGCCCCAGCATTTT.

The chain couples TRBV28 to TRBJ2-7; D is ambiguous. The CDR3 covers 12 residues. The germline CDR1 and CDR2 sequences are MDHEN and SYDVKM. V dropped 2 bases and J dropped 4 bases, with 6 bases sitting between them. The CDR3 DNA follows: TGTGCCAGCAGTTTAGGCGGTTACGAGCAGTACTTC. Protein: CASSLGGYEQYF.

This clone was detected a few times. The chain combines TRBV6-1 with TRBJ1-2; D gene unclear. Germline CDR1 and CDR2: MNHNS and SASEGT. This CDR3 region has 14 residues. Trimming cost V 1 base and J 1 base, with 7 bases left between them. CDR3 sequence: CASSEGPSNYGYTF. For the CDR3, the DNA is TGTGCCAGCAGTGAAGGCCCCAGTAACTATGGCTACACCTTC.

The rearrangement uses TRBV25-1 and TRBJ1-3, with 7 bases that match TRBD1. Per germline, CDR1 MGHDK and CDR2 SYGVNS. This CDR3 is built from 18 residues. V shed 7 bases, J shed 1 base, and the junction held 16 bases outside the gene matches. The CDR3 nucleotides are TGTGCCAGCACCCCTAGGACAGGAATTCACGGTTCTGGAAACACCATATATTTT. Translated, it gives CASTPRTGIHGSGNTIYF.

V is TRBV18 and J is TRBJ1-6, with 8 bases identical to TRBD1. Germline V lookup: CDR1 KGHSH, CDR2 LQKENI. The CDR3 runs 13 residues. V was clipped by 4 bases and J by 11 bases; unmatched bases: 4. In nucleotides, the CDR3 is TGTGCCAGCTCACGAGACAGGGGTCCACCCCTCCACTTT. Translated, it gives CASSRDRGPPLHF.

The V gene is TRBV9, the J gene TRBJ1-1, with no clear D. The V end was cut by 0 bases, the J end by 2 bases, with 11 bases between. Germline values: CDR1 SGDLS, CDR2 YYNGEE. The CDR3 extends over 15 amino acids. The CDR3 DNA follows: TGTGCCAGCAGCGTAGGGGCACCTATCAACACTGAAGCTTTCTTT. Translation: CASSVGAPINTEAFF.

The V call is TRBV12-3 or TRBV12-4, the J call TRBJ2-7; D is uncertain. The CDR3 contains 12 residues. The V end lost 1 base, the J end lost 4 bases, and 5 bases lay between the germline ends. The CDR3 is CASSLDRYEQYF. CDR3 DNA sequence: TGTGCCAGCAGTTTAGACCGGTACGAGCAGTACTTC.

The J gene is TRBJ2-7, the V gene TRBV6-5, with D possibly being TRBD2 (5 bases). Per germline, CDR1 MNHEY and CDR2 SVGAGI. Trimming took 6 bases from V and 4 from J, leaving 13 bases between them. The CDR3 consists of 13 residues. The chain's CDR3 is CASSKEASYEQYV. CDR3 sequence (DNA): TGTGCCAGCAGCAAGGAGGCGTCTTACGAGCAGTACGTC.

This rearrangement joins TRBV19 to TRBJ2-5; TRBD1 matches 7 bases. The CDR3 spans 17 residues. CDR1 is LNHDA, CDR2 SQIVND, per germline (reference sequence). V shed 3 bases, J shed 2 bases, and the junction held 12 bases outside the gene matches. The CDR3 loop reads CASSITGLQGPQETQYF. DNA of the CDR3: TGTGCCAGTAGTATTACGGGCTTACAGGGGCCACAAGAGACCCAGTACTTC.

The rearrangement joins TRBV15 to TRBJ2-5; 9 bases align to TRBD2. The CDR3 consists of 18 residues. Germline lookup yields CDR1 LNHNV and CDR2 YYDKDF (reference sequence). J was trimmed by 5 bases and V by 3 bases; bases with no gene match: 16. The CDR3 reads CATSRPIGLAGLLETQYF. CDR3 bases: TGTGCCACCAGCAGGCCTATCGGGCTAGCGGGGCTCCTGGAGACCCAGTACTTC.

The chain couples TRBV7-9 to TRBJ1-1; 8 bases align to TRBD1. The CDR3 contains 13 residues. CDR1 is SEHNR, CDR2 FQNEAQ, per germline (reference sequence). V was pared by 6 bases and J by 3 bases, with 3 bases of the junction left unmatched. CDR3 amino acids: CASRLTGDTEAFF. The DNA of the CDR3 is TGTGCCAGCAGATTGACAGGGGACACTGAAGCTTTCTTT. The full variable domain, with the rest looked up from reference TRBV7-9 and TRBJ1-1, is DTGVSQNPRHKITKRGQNVTFRCDPISEHNRLYWYRQTLGQGPEFLTYFQNEAQLEKSRLLSDRFSAERPKGSFSTLEIQRTEQGDSAMYLCASRLTGDTEAFFGQGTRLTVV.

J is TRBJ2-5 and V is TRBV24-1, with 14 nucleotides matching TRBD2. The junction had 5 bases not matched to a gene; V was cut back by 4 bases and J by 5 bases. The CDR3 contains 16 residues. Germline V gives CDR1 KGHDR, CDR2 SFDVKD. In nucleotides, the CDR3 is TGTGCCACCAGTGACAGACTAGCGGGGGGGCTGGAGACCCAGTACTTC. Translating gives CATSDRLAGGLETQYF.

The rearrangement joins TRBV7-7 to TRBJ2-5; 11 bases are shared with TRBD1. The CDR3 has 14 amino acids. CDR1 SSHAT and CDR2 FNYEAQ come from the germline V gene (reference sequence). The J segment lost 4 bases and the V segment lost 5 bases, leaving 3 bases of the junction unmatched. CDR3: CASSVGQGVETQYF. CDR3 coding DNA: TGTGCCAGCAGCGTGGGACAGGGGGTAGAGACCCAGTACTTC.

The chain has TRBV7-2 and TRBJ2-7; possibly TRBD2 for D (6 bases). V lost 5 bases and J lost 1, with 15 bases in between. The CDR3 extends over 15 amino acids. Germline CDR1 is SGHTA and CDR2 is FQGNSA. CDR3 in amino acids: CASSPTSGGSYEQYV. In nucleotides, the CDR3 is TGTGCCAGCAGCCCTACCAGTGGGGGGTCCTACGAGCAGTACGTC.